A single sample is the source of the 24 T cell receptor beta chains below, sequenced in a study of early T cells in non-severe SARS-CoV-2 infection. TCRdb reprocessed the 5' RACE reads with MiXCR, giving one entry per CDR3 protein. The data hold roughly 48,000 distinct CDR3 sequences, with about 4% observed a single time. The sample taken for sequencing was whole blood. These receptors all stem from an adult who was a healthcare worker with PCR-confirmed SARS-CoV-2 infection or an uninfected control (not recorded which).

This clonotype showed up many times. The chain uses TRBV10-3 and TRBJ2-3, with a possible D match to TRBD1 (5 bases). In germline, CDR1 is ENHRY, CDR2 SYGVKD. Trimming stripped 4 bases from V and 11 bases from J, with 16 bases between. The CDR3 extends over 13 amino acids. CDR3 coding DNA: TGTGCCATCAGTGCCAACCAGGGTTCCGAGCAGTATTTT. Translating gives CAISANQGSEQYF.

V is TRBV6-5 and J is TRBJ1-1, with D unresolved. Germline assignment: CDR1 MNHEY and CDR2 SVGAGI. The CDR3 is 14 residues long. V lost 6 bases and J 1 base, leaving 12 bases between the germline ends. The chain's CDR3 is CASSLLSGNTEAFF. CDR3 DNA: TGTGCCAGCAGCCTACTCTCAGGGAACACTGAAGCTTTCTTT.

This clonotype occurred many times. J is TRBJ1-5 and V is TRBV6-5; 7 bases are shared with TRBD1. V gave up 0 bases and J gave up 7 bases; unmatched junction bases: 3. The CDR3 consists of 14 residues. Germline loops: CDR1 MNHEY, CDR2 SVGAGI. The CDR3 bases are TGTGCCAGCAGTTACTCGAGGGACAGCCAGCCCCAGCATTTT. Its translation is CASSYSRDSQPQHF.

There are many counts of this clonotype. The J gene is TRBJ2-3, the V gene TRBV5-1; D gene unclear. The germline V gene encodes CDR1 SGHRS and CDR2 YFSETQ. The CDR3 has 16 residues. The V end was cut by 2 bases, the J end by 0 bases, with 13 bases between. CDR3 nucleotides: TGCGCCAGCAGCTTAGTGATGGGGTCTAGCACAGATACGCAGTATTTT. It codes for CASSLVMGSSTDTQYF. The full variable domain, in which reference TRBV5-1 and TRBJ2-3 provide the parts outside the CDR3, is KAGVTQTPRYLIKTRGQQVTLSCSPISGHRSVSWYQQTPGQGLQFLFEYFSETQRNKGNFPGRFSGRQFSNSRSEMNVSTLELGDSALYLCASSLVMGSSTDTQYFGPGTRLTVL.

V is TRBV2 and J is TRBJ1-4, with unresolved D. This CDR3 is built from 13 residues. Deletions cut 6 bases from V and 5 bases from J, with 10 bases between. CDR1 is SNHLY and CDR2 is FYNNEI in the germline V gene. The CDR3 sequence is CASRIGPNEKLFF. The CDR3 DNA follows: TGTGCCAGCAGGATCGGTCCGAATGAAAAACTGTTTTTT.

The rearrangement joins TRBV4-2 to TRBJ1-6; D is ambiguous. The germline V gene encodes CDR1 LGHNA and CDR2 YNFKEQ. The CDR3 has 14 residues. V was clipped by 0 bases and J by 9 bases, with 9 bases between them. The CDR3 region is CASSQEKEFSPLHF. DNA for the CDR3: TGTGCCAGCAGCCAAGAAAAGGAATTTTCACCCCTCCACTTT.

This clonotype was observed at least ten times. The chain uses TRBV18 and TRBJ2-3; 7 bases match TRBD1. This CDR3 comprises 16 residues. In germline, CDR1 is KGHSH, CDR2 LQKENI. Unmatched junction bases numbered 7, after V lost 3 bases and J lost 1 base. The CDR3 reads CASSPWGTGGTDTQYF. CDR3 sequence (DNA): TGTGCCAGCTCACCTTGGGGTACAGGGGGCACAGATACGCAGTATTTT.

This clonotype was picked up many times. CDR3 residues: CASNIGRHSYNEQFF. The CDR3 DNA reads as TGTGCCAGCAACATAGGGCGTCACTCCTACAATGAGCAGTTCTTC. The V gene is TRBV7-8, the J gene TRBJ2-1; D call uncertain. From germline, CDR1 is SGHVS and CDR2 FQNEAQ. Trimming cost V 7 bases and J 0 bases, with 13 bases left between them. CDR3 size: 15 residues.

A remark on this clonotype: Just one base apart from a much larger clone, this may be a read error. The CDR3 protein is CASSLLPVVEQYF. The CDR3 nucleotides are TGTGCCAGCAGCTTACTACCGGTCGTCGAGCAGTACTTC. The V call is TRBV11-2, the J call TRBJ2-7; D is unclear. CDR3 length equals 13 residues. Trimming removed 2 bases from V and 6 bases from J, with 11 bases in between. Germline CDR1 is SGHAT and CDR2 is FQNNGV.

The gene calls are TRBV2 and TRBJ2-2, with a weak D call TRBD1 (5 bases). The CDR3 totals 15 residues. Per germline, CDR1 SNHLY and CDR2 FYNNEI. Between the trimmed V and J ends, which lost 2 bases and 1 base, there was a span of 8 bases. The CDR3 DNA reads TGTGCCAGCAGTGAATCAGGGCTGAACACCGGGGAGCTGTTTTTT. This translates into CASSESGLNTGELFF. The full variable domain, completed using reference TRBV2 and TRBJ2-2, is EPEVTQTPSHQVTQMGQEVILRCVPISNHLYFYWYRQILGQKVEFLVSFYNNEISEKSEIFDDQFSVERPDGSNFTLKIRSTKLEDSAMYFCASSESGLNTGELFFGEGSRLTVL.

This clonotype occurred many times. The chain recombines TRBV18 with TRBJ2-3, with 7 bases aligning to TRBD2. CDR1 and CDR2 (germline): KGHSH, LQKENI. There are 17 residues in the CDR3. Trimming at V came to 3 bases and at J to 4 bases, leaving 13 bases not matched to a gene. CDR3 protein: CASSPRGLVTGPDTQYF. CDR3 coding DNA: TGTGCCAGCTCACCGCGCGGACTAGTAACGGGGCCAGATACGCAGTATTTT.

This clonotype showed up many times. CDR3 DNA sequence: TGTGCCAGCAGCCAAGTAGACGGCTATGGCTACACCTTC. Translating gives CASSQVDGYGYTF. The chain uses TRBV3-1 and TRBJ1-2; no definite D call. Deletions cut 1 base from V and 4 bases from J, with 7 bases between. This CDR3 comprises 13 residues. Germline CDR1 is LGHDT and CDR2 is YNNKEL (reference sequence).

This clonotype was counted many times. CDR3: CASSLKTGGFDTEAFF. The CDR3 bases are TGTGCCAGCAGCTTGAAAACAGGGGGATTTGACACTGAAGCTTTCTTT. The chain is built from TRBV5-6 and TRBJ1-1, with 8 nucleotides matching TRBD1. V shed 1 base, J shed 3 bases, and the junction held 8 bases outside the gene matches. This CDR3 is built from 16 residues. From germline, CDR1 is SGHDT and CDR2 YYEEEE.

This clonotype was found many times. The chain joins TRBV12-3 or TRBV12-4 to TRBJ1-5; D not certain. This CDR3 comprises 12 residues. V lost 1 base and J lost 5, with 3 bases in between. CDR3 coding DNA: TGTGCCAGCAGTTTAGTTTATCAGCCCCAGCATTTT. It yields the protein CASSLVYQPQHF.

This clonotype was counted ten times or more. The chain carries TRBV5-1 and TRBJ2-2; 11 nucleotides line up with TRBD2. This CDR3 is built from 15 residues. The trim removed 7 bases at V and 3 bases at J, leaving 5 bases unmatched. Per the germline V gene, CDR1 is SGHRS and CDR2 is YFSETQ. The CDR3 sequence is CASLAGGPYTGELFF. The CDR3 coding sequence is TGCGCCAGCCTAGCGGGGGGACCATACACCGGGGAGCTGTTTTTT.

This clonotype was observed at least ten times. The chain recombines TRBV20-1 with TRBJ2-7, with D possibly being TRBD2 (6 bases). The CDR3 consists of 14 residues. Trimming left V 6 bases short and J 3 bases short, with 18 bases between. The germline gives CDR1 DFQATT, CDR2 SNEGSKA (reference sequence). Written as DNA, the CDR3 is TGCAGTGCCAAGGGCCGGGGGACCTACTACGAGCAGTACTTC. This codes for CSAKGRGTYYEQYF.

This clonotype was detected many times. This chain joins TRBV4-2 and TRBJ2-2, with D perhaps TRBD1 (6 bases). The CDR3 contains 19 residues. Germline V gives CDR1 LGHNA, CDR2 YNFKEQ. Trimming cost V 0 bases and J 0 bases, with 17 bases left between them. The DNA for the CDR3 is TGTGCCAGCAGCCAAGAGGGAGTCAGGGGCTTTGCGAACACCGGGGAGCTGTTTTTT. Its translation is CASSQEGVRGFANTGELFF.

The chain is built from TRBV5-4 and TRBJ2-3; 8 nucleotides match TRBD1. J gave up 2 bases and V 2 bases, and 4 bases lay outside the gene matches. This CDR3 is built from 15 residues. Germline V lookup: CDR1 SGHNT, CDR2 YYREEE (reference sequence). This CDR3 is CASSFPGGNTDTQYF. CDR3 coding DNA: TGTGCCAGCAGCTTTCCAGGGGGCAACACAGATACGCAGTATTTT.

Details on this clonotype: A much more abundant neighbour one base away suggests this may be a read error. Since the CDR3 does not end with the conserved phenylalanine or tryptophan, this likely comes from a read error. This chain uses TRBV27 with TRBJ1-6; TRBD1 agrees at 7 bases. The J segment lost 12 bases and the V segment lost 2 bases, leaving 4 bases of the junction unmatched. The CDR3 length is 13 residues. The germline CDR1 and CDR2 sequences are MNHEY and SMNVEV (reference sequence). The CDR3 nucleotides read TGTGCCAGCAGTTTAGACAGGGATAGACCCCTCCACTCT. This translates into CASSLDRDRPLHS.

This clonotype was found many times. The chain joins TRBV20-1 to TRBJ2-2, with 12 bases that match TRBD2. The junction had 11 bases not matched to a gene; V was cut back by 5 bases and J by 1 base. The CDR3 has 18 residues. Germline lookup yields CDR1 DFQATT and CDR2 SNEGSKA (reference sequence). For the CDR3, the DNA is TGCAGTGCTGAACACGTCGAGACTAGCGGGGGGAACACCGGGGAGCTGTTTTTT. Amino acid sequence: CSAEHVETSGGNTGELFF.

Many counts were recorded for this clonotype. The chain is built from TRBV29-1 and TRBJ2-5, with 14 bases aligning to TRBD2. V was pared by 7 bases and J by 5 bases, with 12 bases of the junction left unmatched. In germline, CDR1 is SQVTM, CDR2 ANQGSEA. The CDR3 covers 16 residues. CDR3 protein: CSAVTSGRVWDETQYF. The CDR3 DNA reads TGCAGCGCTGTGACTAGCGGGAGGGTATGGGACGAGACCCAGTACTTC.

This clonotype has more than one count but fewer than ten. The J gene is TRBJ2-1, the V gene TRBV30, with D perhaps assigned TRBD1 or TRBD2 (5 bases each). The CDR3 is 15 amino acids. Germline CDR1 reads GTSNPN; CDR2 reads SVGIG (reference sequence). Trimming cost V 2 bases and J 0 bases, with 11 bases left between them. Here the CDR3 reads CAWSTRGYSYNEQFF. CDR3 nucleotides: TGTGCCTGGAGTACGAGGGGATACTCCTACAATGAGCAGTTCTTC.

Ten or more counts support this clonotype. The chain's CDR3 is CASSPNTVAVGNQPQHF. Written as DNA, the CDR3 is TGTGCCAGCTCACCGAACACAGTGGCGGTCGGCAATCAGCCCCAGCATTTT. This chain links TRBV18 with TRBJ1-5, with D unclear. From germline, CDR1 is KGHSH and CDR2 LQKENI. V lost 3 bases and J 2 bases, leaving 17 bases between the germline ends. The CDR3 is 17 residues long.

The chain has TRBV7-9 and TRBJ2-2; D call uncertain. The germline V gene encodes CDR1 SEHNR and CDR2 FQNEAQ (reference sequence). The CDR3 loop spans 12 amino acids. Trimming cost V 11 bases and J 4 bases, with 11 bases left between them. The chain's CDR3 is CAGGQFTGELFF. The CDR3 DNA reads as TGTGCCGGTGGGCAATTCACCGGGGAGCTGTTTTTT.